These T cell receptor beta chains were read from a single sample in a study of blood T cell repertoires in COVID-19. Libraries were prepared by immunoSEQ multiplex PCR; TCRdb keeps only in-frame clonotypes and omits some of them. The table has 300,000 to 350,000 clones, almost 90% seen once. Material: PBMCs or T cells enriched from blood (not recorded which). Every receptor here comes from a woman aged 18-29 years with acute COVID-19. Both conserved end residues are part of each CDR3. Each record gives: CDR3 protein, CDR3 DNA, J gene, clone size, D gene, V gene. A D gene is named only where the DNA matches it firmly. Part of the rows lack a size; the others show once, few, many or a class for expanded clones.

CASRTDRGPYNEQFF	TGTGCCAGCAGGACGGACAGGGGACCCTACAATGAGCAGTTCTTC	TRBJ2-1	-	TRBD1	TRBV11-1
CASSLVALSRKPTDTQYF	TGCGCCAGCAGCTTGGTCGCACTTAGCCGGAAACCCACAGATACGCAGTATTTT	TRBJ2-3	-	-	TRBV5-1
CASSQATGWNEQFF	TGTGCCAGCAGCCAAGCCACAGGGTGGAATGAGCAGTTCTTC	TRBJ2-1	-	-	TRBV4-2
CASSSPQAGSNQPQHF	TGTGCCAGCAGTTCACCGCAGGCAGGTAGCAATCAGCCCCAGCATTTT	TRBJ1-5	once	-	TRBV28
CAISETRRDSFSGNTIYF	TGTGCCATCAGTGAGACCCGCCGGGACAGCTTCTCTGGAAACACCATATATTTT	TRBJ1-3	-	TRBD1	TRBV10-3
CASSLRGQRSDTQYF	TGTGCCAGCTCACTCAGGGGGCAGCGGTCAGATACGCAGTATTTT	TRBJ2-3	-	TRBD1	TRBV18
CATSDFSGRSTGELFF	TGTGCCACCAGTGATTTCAGCGGGAGAAGTACCGGGGAGCTGTTTTTT	TRBJ2-2	-	TRBD2	TRBV24-1
CASSLAPQGNIYFMNTEAFF	TGTGCCAGCAGCTTGGCGCCGCAGGGGAATATTTACTTCATGAACACTGAAGCTTTCTTT	TRBJ1-1	-	-	TRBV5-5
CASRSPGHREQYF	TGTGCCAGCAGATCCCCCGGACACCGTGAGCAGTACTTC	TRBJ2-7	-	-	TRBV12-3/TRBV12-4
CASSPYRGYNSPLHF	TGTGCCAGCTCACCATACAGGGGTTATAATTCACCCCTCCACTTT	TRBJ1-6	-	TRBD1	TRBV18
CSLRRDEQFF	TGCAGCCTTCGGAGGGATGAGCAGTTCTTC	TRBJ2-1	-	-	TRBV20-1
CASILQGGGNTIYF	TGTGCCAGTATTCTTCAGGGTGGTGGAAACACCATATATTTT	TRBJ1-3	-	-	TRBV19
CASSAKIQGSGYTF	TGTGCCAGCAGTGCCAAAATACAGGGTTCTGGCTACACCTTC	TRBJ1-2	-	-	TRBV2
CASRRGSTYEQYF	TGTGCCAGCAGACGGGGAAGTACCTACGAGCAGTACTTC	TRBJ2-7	-	-	TRBV28
CASSPQGGIYGYTF	TGTGCCAGCAGCCCACAGGGAGGGATCTATGGCTACACCTTC	TRBJ1-2	once	-	TRBV27
CASSPSGTGGEKLFF	TGTGCCAGCAGCCCTTCCGGGACAGGAGGCGAAAAACTGTTTTTT	TRBJ1-4	-	TRBD1	TRBV7-3
CASTRTRTDRGYTF	TGTGCCAGCACCCGTACGAGGACAGATAGAGGCTACACCTTC	TRBJ1-2	-	-	TRBV11-1
CASSFETWGGNGYTF	TGTGCCAGCAGCTTCGAAACCTGGGGGGGTAATGGCTACACCTTC	TRBJ1-2	-	-	TRBV7-9
CAMSRSGGRETQYF	TGTGCCATGTCGCGCAGCGGGGGAAGAGAGACCCAGTACTTC	TRBJ2-5	-	TRBD2	TRBV28
CASRDTRSGNTIYF	TGCGCCAGCAGGGACACCCGCTCTGGAAACACCATATATTTT	TRBJ1-3	-	-	TRBV5-1
CASSSRTENTEAFF	TGCGCCAGCAGCTCGAGGACAGAGAACACTGAAGCTTTCTTT	TRBJ1-1	once	-	TRBV5-1
CASSPGQFQETQYF	TGTGCCAGCAGCCCTGGACAGTTCCAAGAGACCCAGTACTTC	TRBJ2-5	-	-	TRBV28
CASRKRVLAGNNEQFF	TGTGCCAGCAGAAAAAGGGTACTAGCGGGGAACAATGAGCAGTTCTTC	TRBJ2-1	-	TRBD2	TRBV2
CASSYSTGVDTEAFF	TGTGCCAGCAGTTACTCGACAGGGGTGGACACTGAAGCTTTCTTT	TRBJ1-1	-	TRBD1	TRBV6-5
CASSFSDSYEQYF	TGTGCCAGCAGCTTTAGCGACTCCTACGAGCAGTACTTC	TRBJ2-7	once	-	TRBV11-2
CASSPRLADTQYF	TGTGCCAGCAGCCCCCGACTAGCAGATACGCAGTATTTT	TRBJ2-3	-	-	TRBV9
CASQWDRGDGYTF	TGTGCCAGCCAGTGGGACAGGGGAGATGGCTACACCTTC	TRBJ1-2	-	TRBD1	TRBV28
CSASLEPRYQETQYF	TGCAGTGCTAGTCTGGAGCCCCGGTACCAAGAGACCCAGTACTTC	TRBJ2-5	-	-	TRBV20-1
CATIGGWGSTDTQYF	TGTGCCACAATCGGGGGATGGGGGTCCACAGATACGCAGTATTTT	TRBJ2-3	-	-	TRBV19
CATRADSWNIQYF	TGTGCCACCAGGGCCGACAGTTGGAACATTCAGTACTTC	TRBJ2-4	once	-	TRBV6-5
CASSQGQQGYSYEQYF	TGTGCCAGCAGCCAAGGACAACAGGGTTACTCCTACGAGCAGTACTTC	TRBJ2-7	-	-	TRBV3-1/TRBV3-2
CASSLVGTHSYNEQFF	TGTGCCAGCAGCTTGGTGGGGACTCACTCCTACAATGAGCAGTTCTTC	TRBJ2-1	-	-	TRBV5-6
CASSWGDRGLGEQYF	TGTGCCAGCAGCTGGGGGGACAGGGGGCTGGGCGAGCAGTACTTC	TRBJ2-7	once	TRBD1	TRBV28
CASREDISSYNEQFF	TGTGCCAGCAGGGAAGACATCAGCTCCTACAATGAGCAGTTCTTC	TRBJ2-1	-	-	TRBV2
CASSVGDNKAYTF	TGTGCCAGCAGCGTAGGGGACAACAAAGCTTACACCTTC	TRBJ1-2	-	-	TRBV9
CASSQDSRGAEKLFF	TGCGCCAGCAGCCAAGATTCCCGCGGGGCTGAAAAACTGTTTTTT	TRBJ1-4	-	-	TRBV4-1
CASNRGGSADTQYF	TGTGCCAGCAACCGGGGAGGGTCCGCAGATACGCAGTATTTT	TRBJ2-3	-	TRBD2	TRBV11-3
CASSLEGLAGSYNEQFF	TGCGCCAGCAGCTTGGAGGGACTAGCGGGCTCCTACAATGAGCAGTTCTTC	TRBJ2-1	-	TRBD2	TRBV5-1
CASSIWARTEAFF	TGTGCCAGTAGTATTTGGGCACGCACTGAAGCTTTCTTT	TRBJ1-1	once	-	TRBV19
CASSLRVLRSSYNEQFF	TGTGCCAGCAGTTTACGGGTACTCCGGAGCTCCTACAATGAGCAGTTCTTC	TRBJ2-1	-	-	TRBV27